This T cell receptor beta chain was found in a study of Graves' ophthalmopathy and Graves' hyperthyroidism. General study findings and limits: Ophthalmopathy progression predictions by the model showed about 72% specificity and approximately 71% sensitivity.

Investigators amplified TCR beta CDR3 regions from RNA transcripts. Amplification began with first-round RT-PCR using HTBI primers, then second-round multiplex PCR was performed. MiXCR, run by TCRdb on the multiplex PCR reads, gives a single entry per CDR3 protein. The sample yields about 590,000 distinct CDR3 sequences, under 45% seen once. Trimming removed 6 bases from V and 7 bases from J; junction bases left unmatched: 8. Germline V gives CDR1 MNHNY, CDR2 SVGAGI (reference sequence). The CDR3 covers 13 residues. In regard to this clonotype: The antigen remains undetermined.

The sequencing sample was made of peripheral blood or thyroid tissue (not recorded which). This clonotype was sampled from an adult man with Graves' hyperthyroidism. The chain is built from TRBV6-6 and TRBJ2-5, with 7 positions matching TRBD1. The CDR3 DNA reads as TGTGCCAGCAGACTCGACAGGGCTGGGACCCAGTACTTC. Protein product: CASRLDRAGTQYF.